This entry is about one TCR beta chain. The sample belongs to a study of CD8 T cells in Susac syndrome. In blood CD8+ and CD4+ T cells, TCR beta underwent sequencing. Negative isolation was used for CD8+ and CD4+ T cells, and FACS enrichment was applied to TEMRA cells. Germline V lookup: CDR1 SGDLS, CDR2 YYNGEE. CDR3 size: 14 residues. Losses at the gene ends were 2 bases for V and 4 bases for J; bases not matched to a gene: 3. Random hexamers served to reverse transcribe roughly 0.5 to 1 ug RNA. An immunoSEQ multiplex PCR amplified TCR beta CDR3 over 54 Vbeta and 13 Jbeta. One entry per CDR3 protein results from TCRdb running MiXCR on the immunoSEQ multiplex PCR reads. The sample includes 95,000 to 150,000 distinct CDR3 sequences, over 90% seen only once; the top ten take approximately 0.29%.

The chain links TRBV9 to TRBJ2-3; 8 bases fit TRBD2. The sequenced material came from CD8+ T cells from PBMCs. The clonotype comes from a human donor with multiple sclerosis. The CDR3 spells CASSVNGGADTQYF. CDR3 nucleotides: TGTGCCAGCAGCGTTAACGGGGGGGCAGATACGCAGTATTTT.